The 11 T cell receptor beta chains in this list originate from one sample, sequenced in a study of cytomegalovirus exposure and HLA in healthy donors. Produced via immunoSEQ multiplex PCR; TCRdb's table is partial and in-frame only. The profile shows some 110,000 clones, more than 70% of them singletons. The sample taken for sequencing was PBMCs. Receptors originate from a man aged 18-30 years in good health and CMV-seronegative.

This clone came up a few times. The J gene is TRBJ1-2, the V gene TRBV7-6; D is ambiguous. Germline-derived CDR1 and CDR2 are SGHVS and FNYEAQ. The V gene lost 2 bases and the J gene lost 4 bases, with 8 bases spanning the gap. The CDR3 has 13 residues. This chain's CDR3 is CASSLTGFYGYTF. CDR3 nucleotides: TGTGCCAGCAGCTTAACCGGTTTCTATGGCTACACCTTC. The entire variable domain, with the rest obtained from reference TRBV7-6 and TRBJ1-2, is as follows: GAGVSQSPRYKVTKRGQDVALRCDPISGHVSLYWYRQALGQGPEFLTYFNYEAQQDKSGLPNDRFSAERPEGSISTLTIQRTEQRDSAMYRCASSLTGFYGYTFGSGTRLTVV.

The CDR3 loop is CASSSPGGIYLRNQPQHF. The CDR3 DNA is TGTGCCAGCAGTTCCCCGGGGGGTATTTACCTTAGAAATCAGCCCCAGCATTTT. The rearrangement joins TRBV28 to TRBJ1-5, with a possible D match to TRBD1 (5 bases). This CDR3 contains 18 residues. Trimming left V 4 bases short and J 4 bases short, with 23 bases between. CDR1 and CDR2 from the germline V gene are MDHEN and SYDVKM.

The chain has TRBV7-2 and TRBJ2-7, with a possible D match to TRBD2 (5 bases). The germline V gene has CDR1 SGHTA and CDR2 FQGNSA. This CDR3 spans 15 amino acids. V lost 4 bases and J lost 7, with 20 bases in between. CDR3 DNA: TGTGCCAGCAGCTCCCTAGCCTCCTCGAGTAGTGAGCAGTACTTC. Residues: CASSSLASSSSEQYF.

V usage is TRBV5-1 and J usage is TRBJ2-7; no clear D gene. V was shortened by 4 bases and J by 2 bases, with 16 bases between the two germline ends. The CDR3 has 15 amino acids. Germline CDR1 reads SGHRS; CDR2 reads YFSETQ. The DNA for the CDR3 is TGCGCCAGCAGCCCCGGAGCAACACGGACCTACGAGCAGTACTTC. Translated: CASSPGATRTYEQYF.

The chain links TRBV6-5 to TRBJ2-3; weak D call: TRBD2 (6 bases). This CDR3 is built from 16 residues. Germline V gives CDR1 MNHEY, CDR2 SVGAGI. Trimming stripped 2 bases from V and 0 bases from J, with 12 bases between. The CDR3 region has the DNA TGTGCCAGCAGTTACCGAGGGAGCGGGAGCACAGATACGCAGTATTTT. It is translated as CASSYRGSGSTDTQYF.

In its sample, this clone was seen a few times. This sequence joins TRBV7-8 and TRBJ2-2; D remains ambiguous. Germline values: CDR1 SGHVS, CDR2 FQNEAQ. This CDR3 region has 15 residues. V was trimmed by 5 bases and J by 0 bases, leaving 10 bases between them. The CDR3 sequence: CASSEGGPNTGELFF. The CDR3 nucleotides read TGTGCCAGCAGCGAAGGCGGTCCGAACACCGGGGAGCTGTTTTTT.

This sequence joins TRBV28 and TRBJ2-1, with 13 bases aligning to TRBD2. The V gene end was trimmed by 6 bases and the J gene end by 2 bases; junction bases not matched to a gene: 7. Germline lookup yields CDR1 MDHEN and CDR2 SYDVKM. CDR3 length equals 17 residues. The CDR3 DNA is TGTGCCAGCAGCTACCGACTAGCGGGAGGTCCCTACAATGAGCAGTTCTTC. Amino acids: CASSYRLAGGPYNEQFF.

This clone has a handful of counts. The J gene is TRBJ1-1, the V gene TRBV9; D not certain. This CDR3 is built from 14 residues. Trimming left V 1 base short and J 0 bases short, with 7 bases between. Per the germline V gene, CDR1 is SGDLS and CDR2 is YYNGEE. CDR3 sequence: CASSVTQVNTEAFF. CDR3 nucleotides: TGTGCCAGCAGCGTAACGCAGGTGAACACTGAAGCTTTCTTT.

The CDR3 coding sequence is TGCAGCGTAGAGGGACTAGCGGGAGGTGGGGAGCAGTACTTC. Protein: CSVEGLAGGGEQYF. The J gene is TRBJ2-7, the V gene TRBV29-1; 15 positions agree with TRBD2. The germline V gene encodes CDR1 SQVTM and CDR2 ANQGSEA. The CDR3 contains 14 residues. Trimming took 6 bases from V and 7 from J; bases not matched to a gene: 7.

The count of this clone is one. J is TRBJ2-5 and V is TRBV6-6; 8 nucleotides line up with TRBD2. CDR3 size: 15 residues. Germline V gene sequence: CDR1 MNHNY, CDR2 SVGAGI (reference sequence). The junction had 4 bases not matched to a gene; V was cut back by 2 bases and J by 2 bases. The CDR3 loop reads CASSYRLAGQETQYF. In DNA, the CDR3 is TGTGCCAGCAGTTACCGCTTAGCGGGGCAAGAGACCCAGTACTTC.

V is TRBV27 and J is TRBJ1-2; D ambiguous. V was clipped by 4 bases and J by 0 bases, with 12 bases between them. From germline, CDR1 is MNHEY and CDR2 SMNVEV (reference sequence). CDR3 length: 15 amino acids. The CDR3 DNA reads as TGTGCCAGCAGTTCGTCGTCAGGTGCTAACTATGGCTACACCTTC. Translation: CASSSSSGANYGYTF.